This TCR beta chain was sequenced in a study of T cells after yellow fever vaccination. Notes on the study in general: Repertoires sorted by FACS could include abundant clonotypes that are contaminants from the bulk population.

The CDR3 has 15 amino acids. The V gene's germline CDR1 is MDHEN and CDR2 SYDVKM. V lost 4 bases, J lost 11 bases, and 14 bases stayed unmatched. Concerning this clonotype: Its antigen is not known.

UMIs and a universal primer site were added when TCR cDNA was made by 5'RACE template switching. TCRdb reprocessed the 5' RACE reads via MiXCR and lists one record per CDR3 protein. Here the sample spans about 320,000 distinct CDR3 sequences, around 10% being singletons. Sequences were derived from CD4+ T cells sorted from PBMCs, sampled 45 days after the yellow fever booster vaccination. The rearrangement joins TRBV28 to TRBJ1-1; 9 bases are shared with TRBD1. This sequence originates from a man between 18 and 35 years old who received the YFV17D yellow fever vaccine. The CDR3 protein is CASSSTRTGGPTAFF. The CDR3 coding sequence is TGTGCCAGCAGTTCAACTCGCACAGGGGGCCCGACGGCTTTCTTT.